This T cell receptor (beta chain) is drawn from a study of blood T cell repertoires in COVID-19. Generated by immunoSEQ multiplex PCR, the TCRdb table keeps only in-frame clones and is missing some. The sample shows around 250,000 clones, roughly 80% of them seen only once. The CDR3 sequence is 15 residues long. CDR1 SNHLY and CDR2 FYNNEI come from the germline V gene. With V trimmed by 0 bases and J by 6 bases, 6 bases remained unmatched. The chain links TRBV2 to TRBJ2-3; 7 bases align to TRBD2. The clonotype was recovered from a young woman with acute or convalescent COVID-19. The sample taken for sequencing was peripheral blood. CDR3 in DNA: TGTGCCAGCAGTGAAGCCCGGACTAGTTCGGATACGCAGTATTTT. It codes for CASSEARTSSDTQYF.